One sample yielded the 13 T cell receptor beta chains listed below, sequenced in a study of OX40 agonist ivuxolimab in advanced cancers. Method: immunoSEQ multiplex PCR; TCRdb's copy keeps in-frame clones and lacks some. The sample includes about 38,000 clones, around 92% of them seen just once. Sequenced material: CD4+ or CD8+ T cells sorted from blood, taken in a trial of the OX40 agonist ivuxolimab. The receptors were sampled from an adult with an advanced solid tumor such as melanoma, head and neck, liver or kidney cancer.

This chain joins TRBV6-6 and TRBJ2-5, with D unresolved. Germline V lookup: CDR1 MNHNY, CDR2 SVGAGI (reference sequence). The CDR3 spans 13 residues. Trimming stripped 6 bases from V and 2 bases from J, with 10 bases between. CDR3 DNA sequence: TGTGCCAGCAGACCAACGCAGCAAGAGACCCAGTACTTC. It codes for CASRPTQQETQYF.

This clone was counted once. The chain is built from TRBV30 and TRBJ2-7, with D possibly TRBD1 on 6 matching bases. The V end was cut by 2 bases, the J end by 4 bases, with 15 bases between. From germline, CDR1 is GTSNPN and CDR2 SVGIG (reference sequence). The CDR3 consists of 14 residues. CDR3 loop: CAWSLGSGVYEQYF. The DNA of the CDR3 is TGTGCCTGGAGTCTCGGGTCAGGGGTGTACGAGCAGTACTTC.

This clone was observed a few times. The chain uses TRBV6-6 and TRBJ1-2; D gene unclear. Germline CDR1 reads MNHNY; CDR2 reads SVGAGI (reference sequence). The CDR3 runs to 11 residues. V was cut by 10 bases and J by 4 bases, with 10 bases left in between. The CDR3 protein is CATLGSYGYTF. The CDR3 DNA sequence: TGTGCCACCTTGGGGAGCTATGGCTACACCTTC.

This clone is labeled as medium-sized (0.01 to 0.1%). The V and J genes are TRBV2 and TRBJ1-5; perhaps TRBD1 as D (6 bases). CDR1 and CDR2 from the germline V gene are SNHLY and FYNNEI. The germline V and J ends were trimmed by 8 bases and 7 bases, with 21 bases remaining between them. The CDR3 totals 15 residues. The CDR3 DNA is TGTGCCAGCCGTCCCCATCAGGGGTCAGGCCAGCCCCAGCATTTT. Translated: CASRPHQGSGQPQHF. The whole variable domain, filled in from reference TRBV2 and TRBJ1-5, reads EPEVTQTPSHQVTQMGQEVILRCVPISNHLYFYWYRQILGQKVEFLVSFYNNEISEKSEIFDDQFSVERPDGSNFTLKIRSTKLEDSAMYFCASRPHQGSGQPQHFGDGTRLSIL.

V and J are TRBV19 and TRBJ1-5; 8 bases agree with TRBD1. Trimming removed 4 bases from V and 2 bases from J; junction bases left unmatched: 4. CDR3 length equals 15 residues. In germline, CDR1 is LNHDA, CDR2 SQIVND (reference sequence). CDR3 bases: TGTGCCAGTAGTAGGCTGACAGGGGGCAATCAGCCCCAGCATTTT. Protein sequence: CASSRLTGGNQPQHF.

V is TRBV19 and J is TRBJ1-4; 11 bases are a match to TRBD1. The CDR3 extends over 14 amino acids. CDR1 is LNHDA and CDR2 is SQIVND in the germline V gene (reference sequence). CDR3 coding DNA: TGTGCAACCGGGACAGGGGGTAGAGGGGAAAAACTGTTTTTT. Amino acid sequence: CATGTGGRGEKLFF. The whole variable domain, filled in from reference TRBV19 and TRBJ1-4, reads DGGITQSPKYLFRKEGQNVTLSCEQNLNHDAMYWYRQDPGQGLRLIYYSQIVNDFQKGDIAEGYSVSREKKESFPLTVTSAQKNPTAFYLCATGTGGRGEKLFFGSGTQLSVL.

This clone was seen a single time. The CDR3: CASSGASGASYNEQFF. The CDR3 DNA sequence: TGTGCCAGCAGCGGGGCTAGCGGGGCCTCCTACAATGAGCAGTTCTTC. This rearrangement joins TRBV9 to TRBJ2-1; TRBD2 aligns across 9 bases. This CDR3 region has 16 residues. Looked up from germline, CDR1 is SGDLS and CDR2 is YYNGEE. The V segment lost 3 bases and the J segment 0 bases; nucleotides outside the gene matches: 4.

This rearrangement joins TRBV6-5 to TRBJ1-1; D gene ambiguous. Germline CDR1 reads MNHEY; CDR2 reads SVGAGI. CDR3 length: 10 amino acids. The V end was cut by 2 bases, the J end by 7 bases, with 2 bases between. CDR3 residues: CASSYSEAFF. Here the CDR3 DNA reads TGTGCCAGCAGTTACAGTGAAGCTTTCTTT.

The chain couples TRBV14 to TRBJ2-3; D not resolved. Germline CDR1 and CDR2: SGHDN and FVKESK. Trimming removed 4 bases from V and 6 bases from J, with 11 bases in between. This CDR3 contains 13 residues. CDR3 residues: CASSPTRMDTQYF. CDR3 coding DNA: TGTGCCAGCAGCCCGACCCGGATGGATACGCAGTATTTT.

Here the CDR3 reads CASSDASAGLYNEQFF. CDR3 bases: TGTGCCAGCAGCGACGCTTCCGCGGGTCTTTACAATGAGCAGTTCTTC. The chain combines TRBV11-2 with TRBJ2-1, with a possible D match to TRBD2 (5 bases). The CDR3 has 16 amino acids. The germline V and J ends were trimmed by 5 bases and 4 bases, with 18 bases remaining between them. From germline, CDR1 is SGHAT and CDR2 FQNNGV.

The genes are TRBV10-3 and TRBJ1-1; possible D gene TRBD1, 6 bases. The CDR3 contains 16 residues. Deletions cut 0 bases from V and 4 bases from J, with 15 bases between. Germline values: CDR1 ENHRY, CDR2 SYGVKD. CDR3 coding DNA: TGTGCCATCAGTGAGTCGGGCGGGGGCTTGGGCACTGAAGCTTTCTTT. It translates to CAISESGGGLGTEAFF.

The V and J genes are TRBV28 and TRBJ2-5; D unclear. Trimming removed 4 bases from V and 2 bases from J, with 5 bases in between. Per the germline V gene, CDR1 is MDHEN and CDR2 is SYDVKM. This CDR3 spans 12 amino acids. The CDR3 is CASSWGQETQYF. Written as DNA, the CDR3 is TGTGCCAGCAGTTGGGGTCAAGAGACCCAGTACTTC. Full variable domain (missing parts from reference TRBV28 and TRBJ2-5): DVKVTQSSRYLVKRTGEKVFLECVQDMDHENMFWYRQDPGLGLRLIYFSYDVKMKEKGDIPEGYSVSREKKERFSLILESASTNQTSMYLCASSWGQETQYFGPGTRLLVL.

The genes are TRBV5-6 and TRBJ2-1, with D maybe TRBD2 (5 bases). Trimming removed 9 bases from V and 6 bases from J, with 22 bases in between. The CDR3 sequence is 15 residues long. Germline loops: CDR1 SGHDT, CDR2 YYEEEE. In DNA, the CDR3 is TGTGCCACGGGCCCCGCGGGTGCAGACGTCAATGAGCAGTTCTTC. It specifies CATGPAGADVNEQFF.